This note documents a single T cell receptor beta chain sequence. Germline-derived CDR1 and CDR2 are SQVTM and ANQGSEA. The CDR3 consists of 14 residues. UMI labels and 5' RACE were used to prepare the TRB cDNA libraries. With the 5' RACE reads reprocessed, TCRdb shows one record per CDR3 protein and no DNA. This specimen shows 70,000 to 95,000 distinct CDR3 sequences; the ten leading clones hold approximately 1.5%. The sample belongs to a study of CXCR3-negative and CXCR3-positive naive CD8 T cells. This sequence joins TRBV29-1 and TRBJ2-3; as DNA is missing, the TRBD1 call by TCRdb cannot be tested. Specimen: naive CXCR3- CD8+ T cells from blood. Stated subset: CD45RO-CCR7+CD27+CD95- naive CD8+ T cells lacking CXCR3 (TNR3-). This TCR was recovered from a human donor in good health. Some clones in this sample may be carry-over from other donors' samples. CDR3 sequence reads: CSVERGVERDTQYF.